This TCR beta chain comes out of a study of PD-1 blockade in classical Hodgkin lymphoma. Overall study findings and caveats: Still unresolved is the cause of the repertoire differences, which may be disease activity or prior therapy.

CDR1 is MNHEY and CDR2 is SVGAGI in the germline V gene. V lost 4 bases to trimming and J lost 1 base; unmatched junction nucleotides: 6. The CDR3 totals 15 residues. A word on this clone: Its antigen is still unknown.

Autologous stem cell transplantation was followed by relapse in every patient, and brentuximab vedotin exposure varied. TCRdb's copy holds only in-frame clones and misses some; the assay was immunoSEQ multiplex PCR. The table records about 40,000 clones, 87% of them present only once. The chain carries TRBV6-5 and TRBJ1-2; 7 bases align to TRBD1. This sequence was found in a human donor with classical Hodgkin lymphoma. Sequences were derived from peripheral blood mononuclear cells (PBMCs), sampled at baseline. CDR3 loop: CASSSDRENNYGYTF. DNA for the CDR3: TGTGCCAGCAGTTCCGACAGGGAGAATAACTATGGCTACACCTTC.